The 5 T cell receptor beta chains given below trace back to one sample, sequenced in a study of cytomegalovirus exposure and HLA in healthy donors. PCR amplification relied on 60 Vbeta primers (plus 13 Jbeta primers). Only in-frame clones appear in the TCRdb table, and some are missing; sequencing was by immunoSEQ multiplex PCR. Among 150,000 to 200,000 clones, over 75% were seen once, and the ten largest hold approximately 2%. The sample taken for sequencing was PBMCs. The receptors come from a woman aged 18-29 years in good health and CMV-seronegative.

This clone was seen only once. This chain uses TRBV5-1 with TRBJ2-3; TRBD2 matches 8 bases. The CDR3 has 18 amino acids. The V and J ends lost 4 bases and 1 base, in that order; junction bases with no gene match: 14. Germline CDR1 is SGHRS and CDR2 is YFSETQ. CDR3 sequence: CASSPLSFGRAGTDTQYF. CDR3 DNA: TGCGCCAGCAGCCCCCTGTCCTTCGGGAGGGCCGGCACAGATACGCAGTATTTT.

CDR3 coding DNA: TGTGCCAGCAGTTACGCTCCGGGTATGAACACTGAAGCTTTCTTT. Its translation: CASSYAPGMNTEAFF. This rearrangement joins TRBV6-5 to TRBJ1-1, with no clear D. The CDR3 length is 15 residues. Germline values: CDR1 MNHEY, CDR2 SVGAGI. Trimming cost V 2 bases and J 0 bases, with 10 bases left between them.

The J gene is TRBJ2-1, the V gene TRBV29-1; D may be TRBD2 (7 bases). Trimming took off 6 bases at V and 4 bases at J, with 10 bases between the two ends. The CDR3 runs to 12 residues. Per germline, CDR1 SQVTM and CDR2 ANQGSEA. The CDR3 sequence is CSVEGGYNEQFF. Here the CDR3 DNA reads TGCAGCGTGGAGGGGGGGTACAATGAGCAGTTCTTC.

This rearrangement joins TRBV7-9 to TRBJ2-5; 8 bases are a match to TRBD2. This CDR3 region has 17 residues. V shed 1 base and J 0 bases; nucleotides not matched to a gene: 7. The germline V gene encodes CDR1 SEHNR and CDR2 FQNEAQ (reference sequence). CDR3 sequence (DNA): TGTGCCAGCAGCTTAGAGTCTACTAGCGGACACCAAGAGACCCAGTACTTC. Its protein product is CASSLESTSGHQETQYF.

This clone was recorded only once. This sequence joins TRBV4-1 and TRBJ2-7; perhaps TRBD1 as D (5 bases). Deletions cut 0 bases from V and 2 bases from J, with 11 bases between. The CDR3 sequence is 15 residues long. Per germline, CDR1 MGHRA and CDR2 YSYEKL. The DNA for the CDR3 is TGCGCCAGCAGCCAAGATAGGGCAGGGCCCTACGAGCAGTACTTC. Translating it yields CASSQDRAGPYEQYF.